The sample holds many counts of the clone carrying this T cell receptor beta chain. Antigen specificity is unknown. Time point denoted: patch test 1, 2 weeks after DPC sensitization. Stated treatment: therapeutic diphenylcyclopropenone sensitization with weekly scalp DPC. The entry originates in a study of human T cells and chemical hapten exposure. Study as a whole: The upper back received 0.01% DPC by patch testing, with results read at 6 days. Overall study results and limits: Versus controls, significantly more large CDR3 similarity clusters arose from expanded TCRs.

TCRdb recomputed calls from the RACE reads with MiXCR, one row per CDR3 protein. The sample lists roughly 380,000 distinct CDR3 sequences; more than 4.5% were seen once. Germline V gives CDR1 DFQATT, CDR2 SNEGSKA (reference sequence). The CDR3 has 13 residues. Trimming stripped 7 bases from V and 0 bases from J, with 7 bases between. The TCR originated in a woman aged 50 to 60 with alopecia areata. Some clones in this sample may be carry-over from other donors' samples. The chain joins TRBV20-1 to TRBJ1-6; D unclear. Here the sequenced sample was whole blood, taken in connection with sensitization to the hapten diphenylcyclopropenone (DPC). The CDR3 DNA reads as TGCAGTGGGTCTAGCTCCTATAATTCACCCCTCCACTTT. This codes for CSGSSSYNSPLHF.